The 23 T cell receptor beta chains presented below share a single source sample, sequenced in a study of identical twins. TCRdb ran MiXCR on the 5' RACE reads and lists one entry per CDR3 protein. The sample contains approximately 680,000 distinct CDR3 sequences, just over 7% of which appear only once. This same sample was also taken into another study, of yellow fever vaccine responses in identical twins.

Sequencing used PBMCs. These receptors were collected from a woman younger than 35 in good health.

This clonotype has just a few counts. The chain joins TRBV18 to TRBJ2-2; 11 nucleotides align to TRBD2. The germline V gene encodes CDR1 KGHSH and CDR2 LQKENI. CDR3 length equals 17 residues. V shed 1 base and J 6 bases; nucleotides not matched to a gene: 7. The CDR3 is CASSPLSTSGSAGELFF. CDR3 sequence (DNA): TGTGCCAGCTCACCACTTTCCACTAGCGGGAGCGCCGGGGAGCTGTTTTTT.

J is TRBJ1-1 and V is TRBV13, with no clear D. Germline assignment: CDR1 PRHDT and CDR2 FYEKMQ (reference sequence). Trimming removed 5 bases at V and 3 bases at J, with 16 bases between. This CDR3 region has 15 residues. CDR3 nucleotide sequence: TGTGCCAGCAGCCCTGGCATCGGCTGGGACACTGAAGCTTTCTTT. Amino acid sequence: CASSPGIGWDTEAFF.

This clonotype was counted many times. This chain connects TRBV6-2 or TRBV6-3 to TRBJ2-2; TRBD2 matches 8 bases. Germline CDR1 MNHEY, CDR2 SVGEGT. The CDR3 is 15 amino acids. The V segment lost 4 bases and the J segment 4 bases; nucleotides outside the gene matches: 5. The chain's CDR3 is CASSSGTRVTGELFF. DNA of the CDR3: TGTGCCAGCAGTTCCGGGACTAGAGTCACCGGGGAGCTGTTTTTT.

This clonotype has only a few counts. This rearrangement joins TRBV5-1 to TRBJ2-6; 7 nucleotides align to TRBD1. V lost 4 bases, J lost 2 bases, and 9 bases stayed unmatched. The CDR3 contains 17 residues. Germline values: CDR1 SGHRS, CDR2 YFSETQ. The CDR3 coding sequence is TGCGCCAGCAGCCTGACGGACAGGCCAACTGGGGCCAACGTCCTGACTTTC. Translating it yields CASSLTDRPTGANVLTF.

This clonotype has at least ten counts. This sequence joins TRBV3-1 and TRBJ2-1; D gene unclear. The germline V gene has CDR1 LGHDT and CDR2 YNNKEL (reference sequence). This CDR3 contains 15 residues. Trimming took off 0 bases at V and 8 bases at J, with 14 bases between the two ends. CDR3 in amino acids: CASSQEGKPWDEQFF. The DNA of the CDR3 is TGTGCCAGCAGCCAAGAGGGAAAACCCTGGGATGAGCAGTTCTTC.

This clonotype has only a few counts. V gene TRBV5-1 combines with J gene TRBJ2-2, with D perhaps TRBD2 (5 bases). This CDR3 has 16 amino acids. CDR1 and CDR2 from the germline V gene are SGHRS and YFSETQ. V shed 0 bases and J shed 0 bases, with 9 bases lying between them. The CDR3: CASSLVFGANTGELFF. CDR3 in DNA: TGCGCCAGCAGCTTGGTGTTCGGGGCGAACACCGGGGAGCTGTTTTTT.

This clonotype has only a few counts. The CDR3 protein is CASSQDPGGAFQPQHF. CDR3 nucleotide sequence: TGCGCCAGCAGCCAAGATCCAGGGGGCGCTTTTCAGCCCCAGCATTTT. This sequence joins TRBV4-1 and TRBJ1-5; TRBD1 matches 8 bases. CDR1 is MGHRA, CDR2 YSYEKL, per germline. V gave up 0 bases and J gave up 6 bases; unmatched junction bases: 7. This CDR3 has 16 amino acids.

V usage is TRBV15 and J usage is TRBJ1-1, with no clear D. The CDR3 consists of 16 residues. CDR1 is LNHNV and CDR2 is YYDKDF in the germline V gene (reference sequence). The V end lost 1 base, the J end lost 0 bases, and 12 bases lay between the germline ends. The CDR3 loop is CATSRVPTRMNTEAFF. The CDR3 DNA reads as TGTGCCACCAGCAGAGTCCCGACAAGAATGAACACTGAAGCTTTCTTT.

The chain couples TRBV25-1 to TRBJ2-1; TRBD1 is a possible D gene (6 bases). Trimming pared 3 bases from V and 9 bases from J, leaving 18 bases between. Looked up from germline, CDR1 is MGHDK and CDR2 is SYGVNS. CDR3 length equals 15 residues. In DNA form, the CDR3 reads TGTGCCAGCAGTGACCAGAGGGGGATTAGAGGTGAGCAGTTCTTC. The encoded protein is CASSDQRGIRGEQFF.

Only a few counts were recorded for this clonotype. V and J are TRBV12-3 or TRBV12-4 and TRBJ2-7; possibly TRBD1 or TRBD2 for D (5 bases each). The V end was cut by 5 bases, the J end by 2 bases, with 19 bases between. The CDR3 sequence is 16 residues long. The CDR3 region has the DNA TGTGCCAGCAGTCAAACTGGGACGATCCAAGCCTACGAGCAGTACTTC. Its translation is CASSQTGTIQAYEQYF.

There are many counts of this clonotype. The chain carries TRBV20-1 and TRBJ1-4; D call uncertain. Per the germline V gene, CDR1 is DFQATT and CDR2 is SNEGSKA (reference sequence). CDR3 length: 16 residues. Trimming stripped 1 base from V and 5 bases from J, with 17 bases between. As DNA, the CDR3 is TGCAGTGCTAGAGTACCCCCTTGGGAGGAAAATGAAAAACTGTTTTTT. Protein: CSARVPPWEENEKLFF.

Ten or more counts support this clonotype. The chain links TRBV6-1 to TRBJ1-5; a weak D match, TRBD1 (5 bases). Deletions cut 6 bases from V and 7 bases from J, with 13 bases between. This CDR3 contains 13 residues. CDR1 and CDR2 (germline): MNHNS, SASEGT. The CDR3 DNA is TGTGCCAGCAGCCGCAGGGCGGGGCAGCCCCAGCATTTT. Translating gives CASSRRAGQPQHF.

The chain employs TRBV12-3 or TRBV12-4 and TRBJ1-2; a possible D gene is TRBD1 (6 bases). The CDR3 extends over 14 amino acids. The V gene lost 1 base and the J gene lost 7 bases, with 13 bases spanning the gap. CDR3 bases: TGTGCCAGCAGTTTAGTCGGGGGCAGGGGTGGCTACACCTTC. Amino acids: CASSLVGGRGGYTF.

With respect to this clonotype: A much larger clone lies a single base off, so this may be a read error. This chain uses TRBV10-3 with TRBJ2-2, with D possibly being TRBD2 (5 bases). The CDR3 totals 16 residues. Germline CDR1 ENHRY, CDR2 SYGVKD. As DNA, the CDR3 is TGTGCCATCAGTGTCAACGGCGGAGCGAACACCGGGGAGCTGTATTTT. Residues: CAISVNGGANTGELYF.

This clonotype was counted ten times or more. The chain couples TRBV11-2 to TRBJ2-7, with 9 positions matching TRBD1. Losses at the gene ends were 4 bases for V and 2 bases for J; bases not matched to a gene: 3. Germline V gene lookup returns CDR1 SGHAT and CDR2 FQNNGV. There are 14 residues in the CDR3. The CDR3 nucleotides read TGTGCCAGCAGCTACGGGACAGGGACCTACGAGCAGTACTTC. It specifies CASSYGTGTYEQYF.

The rearrangement uses TRBV29-1 and TRBJ1-1; possible D gene TRBD1, 5 bases. Trimming took off 2 bases at V and 7 bases at J, with 11 bases between the two ends. In germline, CDR1 is SQVTM, CDR2 ANQGSEA. The CDR3 totals 12 residues. The CDR3 DNA reads TGCAGCGTTGAACAGGGTTTGCTTGAAGCTTTCTTT. This codes for CSVEQGLLEAFF.

The chain is built from TRBV29-1 and TRBJ2-5; D is uncertain. V was clipped by 6 bases and J by 7 bases, with 15 bases between them. This CDR3 is 12 amino acids long. Per the germline V gene, CDR1 is SQVTM and CDR2 is ANQGSEA. CDR3 sequence: CSVRQNLLTQYF. The CDR3 DNA reads TGCAGCGTGCGGCAGAACCTTTTGACCCAGTACTTC.

The rearrangement joins TRBV28 to TRBJ2-7; D possibly uses TRBD1 or TRBD2 (5 bases each). Deletions cut 5 bases from V and 0 bases from J, with 17 bases between. Germline CDR1 reads MDHEN; CDR2 reads SYDVKM. CDR3 length equals 16 residues. This CDR3 is CASSSPGAGVSYEQYF. CDR3 nucleotides: TGTGCCAGCAGTAGCCCCGGGGCTGGAGTCTCCTACGAGCAGTACTTC.

This rearrangement joins TRBV6-2 or TRBV6-3 to TRBJ2-5, with TRBD2 identical over 13 bases. CDR3 length: 17 amino acids. V was clipped by 5 bases and J by 1 base; unmatched bases: 7. Germline values: CDR1 MNHEY, CDR2 SVGEGT. DNA of the CDR3: TGTGCCAGCAGTCGCAGACTAGCGGGGGGCTTCCAAGAGACCCAGTACTTC. Protein: CASSRRLAGGFQETQYF.

The chain joins TRBV6-2 or TRBV6-3 to TRBJ2-7, with D unresolved. Per germline, CDR1 MNHEY and CDR2 SVGEGT. V shed 10 bases and J shed 2 bases, with 18 bases lying between them. CDR3 length: 14 residues. CDR3 region: CATQPSILTYEQYV. The CDR3 DNA reads TGTGCCACCCAACCGAGCATCCTAACCTACGAGCAGTACGTC.

This clonotype came up many times. This chain links TRBV15 with TRBJ1-6; 7 bases map to TRBD1. With 5 bases clipped from V and 3 bases from J, the junction kept 4 bases outside the gene matches. This CDR3 is built from 15 residues. Germline V gives CDR1 LNHNV, CDR2 YYDKDF (reference sequence). The CDR3 DNA reads TGTGCCACCAGCGACAGGGACGGCTATAATTCACCCCTCCACTTT. This encodes CATSDRDGYNSPLHF. Using reference TRBV15 and TRBJ1-6 for the parts outside the CDR3, the full variable domain is DAMVIQNPRYQVTQFGKPVTLSCSQTLNHNVMYWYQQKSSQAPKLLFHYYDKDFNNEADTPDNFQSRRPNTSFCFLDIRSPGLGDTAMYLCATSDRDGYNSPLHFGNGTRLTVT.

The chain couples TRBV20-1 to TRBJ2-2, with a tentative D call TRBD2 (5 bases). Trimming cost V 3 bases and J 0 bases, with 8 bases left between them. The germline V gene has CDR1 DFQATT and CDR2 SNEGSKA (reference sequence). The CDR3 length is 14 residues. CDR3 in amino acids: CSASPGTNTGELFF. CDR3 nucleotides: TGCAGTGCTAGTCCCGGGACGAACACCGGGGAGCTGTTTTTT.

The genes are TRBV20-1 and TRBJ1-1, with D uncertain. Per the germline V gene, CDR1 is DFQATT and CDR2 is SNEGSKA (reference sequence). V lost 0 bases and J lost 0, with 8 bases in between. The CDR3 is 14 amino acids. CDR3 amino acids: CSARDGRLNTEAFF. The CDR3 region has the DNA TGCAGTGCTAGAGATGGGCGGTTGAACACTGAAGCTTTCTTT.